This record looks at one T cell receptor (beta chain) sequence and its context. These data originate in a study of blood T cell repertoires in COVID-19. Study-level background: Samples of COVID-19 (acute and convalescent) were obtained from the United States, Italy and Spain.

Per germline, CDR1 SGHTA and CDR2 FQGNSA. V was pared by 2 bases and J by 5 bases, with 9 bases of the junction left unmatched. The CDR3 has 17 residues. Libraries were prepared by immunoSEQ multiplex PCR; TCRdb keeps only in-frame clonotypes and omits some of them. The table records 170,000 or so clones, about 79% of them present only once. The sample comprised peripheral blood. The origin of this receptor is a woman between 65 and 79 years old with acute or convalescent COVID-19. The rearrangement uses TRBV7-2 and TRBJ1-6; 7 nucleotides agree with TRBD1. CDR3 protein: CASSLRTGRGNNSPLHF. CDR3 coding DNA: TGTGCCAGCAGCTTAAGGACAGGTCGTGGTAATAATTCACCCCTCCACTTT.